This passage covers 31 T cell receptor beta chains from one sample sequenced in a study of blood T cell repertoires in COVID-19 (dated by TCRdb to between 2020 and 2021). Library preparation was by the immunoSEQ multiplex PCR assay. TCRdb holds this immuneACCESS table with in-frame rearrangements only. Some clones are missing; in checked studies, unresolved V genes explain under half, and the rest has no known cause. The sample table contains under 55,000 clones; only one count was recorded for about nine tenths of them. The ten largest clones capture 14% of the sample. Sequencing used peripheral blood. Receptors were obtained from a human donor in a cohort sampled during active COVID-19.

This chain uses TRBV5-5 with TRBJ2-7; D is possibly TRBD1 (6 bases). Trimming took 4 bases from V and 3 from J, leaving 17 bases between them. The CDR3 spans 15 residues. Germline loops: CDR1 SGHKS, CDR2 YYEKEE (reference sequence). The CDR3 DNA reads as TGTGCCAGCAGCAAACCAGGGGCGTTAGGCTACGAGCAGTACTTC. As protein: CASSKPGALGYEQYF.

The genes are TRBV3-1 (or the pseudogene TRBV3-2) and TRBJ1-3; the D gene is possibly TRBD1 (5 bases). V lost 4 bases, J lost 3 bases, and 19 bases lay in between. The CDR3 covers 17 residues. Germline V gene lookup returns CDR1 LGHDT and CDR2 YNNKEL (reference sequence). The CDR3, as DNA: TGTGCCAGCAGCCCTCCGGGGGATGTGGTGGATGGAAACACCATATATTTT. This codes for CASSPPGDVVDGNTIYF.

This chain links TRBV7-3 with TRBJ1-4, with TRBD1 identical over 7 bases. The CDR3 totals 15 residues. Trimming cost V 2 bases and J 8 bases; bases outside gene matches: 8. Germline CDR1 is SGHTA and CDR2 is FQGTGA. CDR3 sequence reads: CASSLLTAGGEKLFF. CDR3 DNA: TGTGCCAGCAGCTTACTTACGGCAGGGGGGGAAAAACTGTTTTTT.

This clone was recorded once. This chain links TRBV4-3 with TRBJ1-2, with no clear D. Trimming left V 0 bases short and J 5 bases short, with 10 bases between. The CDR3 is made up of 14 amino acids. CDR1 is LGHNA, CDR2 YSLEER, per germline. The CDR3 region is CASSQESGLYGYTF. The CDR3 coding sequence is TGCGCCAGCAGCCAAGAATCGGGATTGTATGGCTACACCTTC.

The rearrangement links TRBV12-1 to TRBJ2-2; whether TRBD2, the table's D call, matches the DNA was not checked. TRBV12-1 is described as a pseudogene. The CDR3 runs to 13 residues. This CDR3 is CASSRFSTGELFF. The CDR3 coding sequence is TGTGCCAGCAGCAGATTTAGCACCGGGGAGCTGTTTTTT.

This clone appeared once. This sequence joins TRBV7-9 and TRBJ2-3; 9 nucleotides agree with TRBD2. J gave up 5 bases and V 3 bases, and 6 bases lay outside the gene matches. The CDR3 consists of 15 residues. CDR1 and CDR2 from the germline V gene are SEHNR and FQNEAQ (reference sequence). The CDR3, as DNA: TGTGCCAGCAGCTTTCGCGGGGGGGCGGTAGATACGCAGTATTTT. Translated: CASSFRGGAVDTQYF. Full variable domain (rest looked up from reference TRBV7-9 and TRBJ2-3): DTGVSQNPRHKITKRGQNVTFRCDPISEHNRLYWYRQTLGQGPEFLTYFQNEAQLEKSRLLSDRFSAERPKGSFSTLEIQRTEQGDSAMYLCASSFRGGAVDTQYFGPGTRLTVL.

In its sample, this clone was seen once. The V call is TRBV24-1, the J call TRBJ2-7; the D gene is possibly TRBD2 (6 bases). Germline assignment: CDR1 KGHDR and CDR2 SFDVKD. The CDR3 spans 18 residues. V lost 9 bases to trimming and J lost 1 base, with 27 bases between them. CDR3 amino acids: CATRHGDKAFGGSYEQYF. Here the CDR3 DNA reads TGTGCCACCCGTCATGGAGACAAGGCCTTTGGAGGGTCCTACGAGCAGTACTTC.

The gene calls are TRBV5-1 and TRBJ1-6, with no clear D. This CDR3 has 13 amino acids. The V and J ends lost 5 bases and 5 bases respectively, with 8 bases between them. Germline V lookup: CDR1 SGHRS, CDR2 YFSETQ. DNA for the CDR3: TGCGCCAGCAGTGACAATAATAATTCACCCCTCCACTTT. This gives the protein CASSDNNNSPLHF.

The chain uses TRBV23-1 and TRBJ2-7; 9 nucleotides match TRBD1. TRBV23-1 is assigned to the ORF class and has an uncertain function. Trimming at V came to 11 bases and at J to 3 bases, leaving 11 bases not matched to a gene. The CDR3 loop spans 14 amino acids. The CDR3 loop reads CAPRKDRGFYEQYF. Written as DNA, the CDR3 is TGCGCCCCCCGGAAGGACAGGGGATTCTACGAGCAGTACTTC.

This clone was counted once. The chain links TRBV30 to TRBJ2-5; possibly TRBD2 for D (7 bases). This CDR3 is built from 14 residues. Trimming took off 3 bases at V and 7 bases at J, with 18 bases between the two ends. CDR1 and CDR2 from the germline V gene are GTSNPN and SVGIG (reference sequence). CDR3 residues: CAWSPGGGEGTQYF. CDR3 sequence (DNA): TGTGCCTGGAGCCCGGGGGGCGGGGAAGGGACCCAGTACTTC.

As concerns this clone: Within the sample, other DNA sequences also encode this same CDR3. The V call is TRBV7-2, the J call TRBJ1-1, with D perhaps matching TRBD1 (5 bases). This CDR3 has 12 residues. Germline V gene sequence: CDR1 SGHTA, CDR2 FQGNSA. Trimming removed 5 bases at V and 4 bases at J, with 8 bases between. In DNA form, the CDR3 reads TGTGCCAGCAGCCCCGACAGCACTGAAGCTTTCTTT. Its translation: CASSPDSTEAFF.

V gene TRBV30 combines with J gene TRBJ1-1; D unresolved. Germline V gene lookup returns CDR1 GTSNPN and CDR2 SVGIG (reference sequence). The CDR3 has 13 residues. V gave up 4 bases and J gave up 0 bases, with 9 bases separating them. The CDR3 nucleotides read TGTGCCTGGAAACGCGGCATGAACACTGAAGCTTTCTTT. Its protein product is CAWKRGMNTEAFF.

The rearrangement joins TRBV7-8 to TRBJ1-4; D gene unclear. The CDR3 has 14 amino acids. Germline CDR1 is SGHVS and CDR2 is FQNEAQ. Trimming pared 2 bases from V and 7 bases from J, leaving 11 bases between. CDR3 protein: CASSLIPRGEKLFF. CDR3 in DNA: TGTGCCAGCAGCTTAATACCCCGGGGTGAAAAACTGTTTTTT.

The chain joins TRBV4-2 to TRBJ1-2; D gene ambiguous. Per germline, CDR1 LGHNA and CDR2 YNFKEQ. CDR3 length equals 13 residues. The V end was cut by 0 bases, the J end by 8 bases, with 10 bases between. Here the CDR3 DNA reads TGTGCCAGCAGCCAAGAGAACAGAAAAGGCTACACCTTC. It encodes CASSQENRKGYTF.

The chain combines TRBV18 with TRBJ1-1; no clear D. CDR1 is KGHSH and CDR2 is LQKENI in the germline V gene. Trimming left V 1 base short and J 7 bases short, with 19 bases between. The CDR3 length is 16 residues. In nucleotides, the CDR3 is TGTGCCAGCTCACCACAGGGTAGGAGGGCGTACGGTGAAGCTTTCTTT. Residues: CASSPQGRRAYGEAFF. Full variable domain (remainder filled in from reference TRBV18 and TRBJ1-1): NAGVMQNPRHLVRRRGQEARLRCSPMKGHSHVYWYRQLPEEGLKFMVYLQKENIIDESGMPKERFSAEFPKEGPSILRIQQVVRGDSAAYFCASSPQGRRAYGEAFFGQGTRLTVV.

The gene calls are TRBV7-2 and TRBJ1-6; a possible D gene is TRBD1 (6 bases). V was pared by 0 bases and J by 10 bases, with 13 bases between. The germline gives CDR1 SGHTA, CDR2 FQGNSA. The CDR3 is 15 residues long. The CDR3 spells CASSLAQQGTSPLHF. The CDR3 coding sequence is TGTGCCAGCAGCTTAGCGCAACAGGGTACATCACCCCTCCACTTT.

Here the CDR3 DNA reads TGTGCCAGCTCACCTCAGGGGCCCTCTAATGAAAAACTGTTTTTT. The encoded protein is CASSPQGPSNEKLFF. The gene calls are TRBV18 and TRBJ1-4; TRBD1 might be the D (6 bases). Germline-derived CDR1 and CDR2 are KGHSH and LQKENI. Trimming cost V 3 bases and J 3 bases, with 11 bases left between them. The CDR3 extends over 15 amino acids.

The chain recombines TRBV27 with TRBJ2-1; D may be TRBD2 (5 bases). V was cut by 4 bases and J by 8 bases, with 18 bases left in between. Per the germline V gene, CDR1 is MNHEY and CDR2 is SMNVEV (reference sequence). The CDR3 is 15 amino acids. CDR3 nucleotide sequence: TGTGCCAGCAGTTCACCGCCGGATAGCGCCCATGAGCAGTTCTTC. Its translation: CASSSPPDSAHEQFF.

This clone was seen more than once but under ten times. The rearrangement joins TRBV14 to TRBJ1-6, with 7 bases identical to TRBD1. Losses at the gene ends were 3 bases for V and 11 bases for J; bases not matched to a gene: 13. The CDR3 spans 16 residues. Germline lookup yields CDR1 SGHDN and CDR2 FVKESK. The CDR3 coding sequence is TGTGCCAGCAGCCACGCGGGACAGCCCAGAGGGACACCCCTCCACTTT. Amino acids: CASSHAGQPRGTPLHF. The full variable domain, in which reference TRBV14 and TRBJ1-6 provide the parts outside the CDR3, is EAGVTQFPSHSVIEKGQTVTLRCDPISGHDNLYWYRRVMGKEIKFLLHFVKESKQDESGMPNNRFLAERTGGTYSTLKVQPAELEDSGVYFCASSHAGQPRGTPLHFGNGTRLTVT.

This chain joins TRBV6-6 and TRBJ1-3; TRBD1 might be the D (5 bases). Germline lookup yields CDR1 MNHNY and CDR2 SVGAGI (reference sequence). V was clipped by 5 bases and J by 0 bases, with 11 bases between them. This CDR3 has 15 residues. The DNA for the CDR3 is TGTGCCAGCAGTCCCCGGGGGGACTCTGGAAACACCATATATTTT. Amino acid sequence: CASSPRGDSGNTIYF.

This clone is a singleton in its sample. In DNA form, the CDR3 reads TGTGCCAGCAGTGAATCTAGCGCCCCGGGAGGTGGCTACACCTTC. This sequence encodes CASSESSAPGGGYTF. The chain couples TRBV25-1 to TRBJ1-2, with D uncertain. This CDR3 has 15 amino acids. Germline CDR1 and CDR2: MGHDK and SYGVNS. V lost 1 base, J lost 7 bases, and 16 bases lay in between.

The chain uses TRBV4-3 and TRBJ1-3, with D unresolved. The germline gives CDR1 LGHNA, CDR2 YSLEER. Trimming removed 0 bases at V and 3 bases at J, with 9 bases between. CDR3 length equals 15 residues. CDR3 loop: CASSQEPNSGNTIYF. The CDR3 region has the DNA TGCGCCAGCAGCCAAGAACCCAATAGTGGAAACACCATATATTTT.

CDR3 protein: CASSLGTGLEQFF. The CDR3 nucleotides are TGCGCCAGCAGCCTAGGGACAGGGCTTGAGCAGTTCTTC. This rearrangement joins TRBV5-1 to TRBJ2-1; 9 bases are a match to TRBD1. Trimming took 4 bases from V and 9 from J; bases not matched to a gene: 5. Per the germline V gene, CDR1 is SGHRS and CDR2 is YFSETQ. The CDR3 covers 13 residues.

V is TRBV7-2 and J is TRBJ2-7; no clear D. Trimming shortened V by 0 bases and J by 1 base, and 13 bases separated the two germline ends. Per the germline V gene, CDR1 is SGHTA and CDR2 is FQGNSA. The CDR3 totals 16 residues. Written as DNA, the CDR3 is TGTGCCAGCAGCTTAGCATCTTCCGCCAGGTCCTACGAGCAGTACTTC. Residues: CASSLASSARSYEQYF.

The chain employs TRBV6-6 and TRBJ2-1, with D possibly TRBD1 on 5 matching bases. CDR1 is MNHNY, CDR2 SVGAGI, per germline (reference sequence). CDR3 size: 14 residues. Trimming pared 8 bases from V and 2 bases from J, leaving 13 bases between. CDR3 sequence: CASRPRETYNEQFF. For the CDR3, the DNA is TGTGCCAGCCGGCCCAGGGAAACCTACAATGAGCAGTTCTTC.

This clone has just one count. The rearrangement joins TRBV19 to TRBJ1-6, with D perhaps matching TRBD1 (6 bases). The CDR3 is 15 residues long. CDR1 LNHDA and CDR2 SQIVND come from the germline V gene (reference sequence). V gave up 5 bases and J gave up 7 bases, with 15 bases separating them. CDR3 residues: CASSLTGGENSPLHF. CDR3 sequence (DNA): TGTGCCAGTAGTCTTACGGGGGGCGAGAATTCACCCCTCCACTTT.

V is TRBV23-1 and J is TRBJ1-1, with D tentatively TRBD1 (5 bases). TRBV23-1 is labeled an ORF, and its function is uncertain. The CDR3 length is 18 residues. V lost 0 bases to trimming and J lost 3 bases, with 20 bases between them. The CDR3, as DNA: TGCGCCAGCAGTCAATCGTTCGGACAAAGGGGAGGGGACACTGAAGCTTTCTTT. Translation: CASSQSFGQRGGDTEAFF.

Written as DNA, the CDR3 is TGTGCCAGCAGCCGACAGGGAAACAATGAGCAGTTCTTC. Its protein is CASSRQGNNEQFF. The chain employs TRBV7-2 and TRBJ2-1, with 7 bases fitting TRBD1. V trimming: 5 bases; J trimming: 5 bases; junction bases outside the gene matches: 3. Looked up from germline, CDR1 is SGHTA and CDR2 is FQGNSA. The CDR3 spans 13 residues.

Here the CDR3 DNA reads TGTGCCAGCAGCTCCGGACAGGGGGCGAAAGATACGCAGTATTTT. This sequence encodes CASSSGQGAKDTQYF. V gene TRBV7-6 combines with J gene TRBJ2-3; TRBD1 matches at 11 bases. The CDR3 runs to 15 residues. With V trimmed by 4 bases and J by 5 bases, 5 bases remained unmatched. Germline CDR1 SGHVS, CDR2 FNYEAQ.

This rearrangement joins TRBV6-5 to TRBJ1-2; the match to TRBD1 covers 9 bases. The CDR3 covers 15 residues. Germline V gene data show CDR1 as MNHEY and CDR2 as SVGAGI. J gave up 7 bases and V 5 bases, and 11 bases lay outside the gene matches. This CDR3 reads CASSPDRDRVGGYTF. The CDR3 DNA follows: TGTGCCAGCAGTCCCGACCGGGACAGGGTGGGTGGCTACACCTTC.

The CDR3 reads CASNPGQGGQPQHF. CDR3 DNA sequence: TGTGCCAGTAATCCGGGACAGGGGGGCCAGCCCCAGCATTTT. This sequence joins TRBV19 and TRBJ1-5; TRBD1 aligns across 11 bases. Germline-derived CDR1 and CDR2 are LNHDA and SQIVND (reference sequence). There are 14 residues in the CDR3. V was clipped by 7 bases and J by 7 bases; unmatched bases: 6.